This section outlines one T cell receptor beta chain sequence together with its context. The antigen is not known. With the Oncomine TCR Beta short-read assay, DNA from cultured CD4+ T cells was sequenced. From CD4+ T cells that had been cultured, genomic DNA was extracted. From the PCR reads, TCRdb called clonotypes with MiXCR, one entry per CDR3 protein. The sample shows 10,000 or so distinct CDR3 sequences, approximately 35% of them seen only once. This record belongs to a study of vaccination and CD4 T cells after COVID-19. Whole-study context: The cells in question were stimulated using overlapping spike peptides derived from SARS-CoV-2, HCoV-NL63, HCoV-OC43 and HCoV-229E.

The CDR3 extends over 15 amino acids. V shed 4 bases, J shed 6 bases, and the junction held 8 bases outside the gene matches. The sample's treatment: approximately 10-day PBMC culture with coronavirus spike peptide pools or control peptides (ViraFEST assay). The unexposed donor gave CD4+ T cells before the COVID-19 pandemic (2011-2018). ViraFEST used peptide pools to expand antigen-specific T cells, then sequenced TCRs. Study findings and constraints: Among convalescent patients, a median about 83% of reactive clones emerged only after vaccination.

The chain employs TRBV12-3 or TRBV12-4 and TRBJ1-5; 8 bases match TRBD1. Sequencing was performed on CD4+ T cells from blood, cultured in vitro. The sequence came from a human donor in good health. This chain's CDR3 is CASSSLDRAAQPQHF. As DNA, the CDR3 is TGTGCCAGCAGTTCCCTGGACAGGGCGGCTCAGCCCCAGCATTTT.